The subject of this entry is one TCR beta chain. Over chemoradiotherapy, repertoires were sampled more than once. The record originates from a study of chemoradiotherapy in HPV16-positive cancers. Across the study: Functional T-cell assays on a couple of HPV16-positive patients' cells defined candidate HPV-specific clones and common TCR motifs.

V lost 2 bases, J lost 7 bases, and 8 bases lay in between. The CDR3 length is 12 residues. CDR1 MDHEN and CDR2 SYDVKM come from the germline V gene. Using immunoSEQ multiplex PCR, the repertoire was profiled, and TCRdb retains in-frame clones only, with some absent. The sample lists approximately 11,000 clones; roughly 70% were seen once. Collection of the sample occurred from a patient who underwent chemoradiotherapy. V gene TRBV28 combines with J gene TRBJ1-1; D is uncertain. This TCR was recovered from a human donor with HPV-associated anogenital cancer. The CDR3 region is CASSLMTREAFF. In DNA form, the CDR3 reads TGTGCCAGCAGTTTAATGACGCGTGAAGCTTTCTTT.